This is a list of T cell receptor beta chains from one sample in a study of beta chain features in type 1 diabetes. The assay was immunoSEQ multiplex PCR, and TCRdb's table has in-frame clones only and misses some. The sample lists 350,000 to 400,000 clones, about 15% occurring once. The sample was naive CD4+ T cells from blood. The receptor source for this set is a woman aged 18-30 years in good health. Both conserved end residues are part of each CDR3. Fields, in order: clone size, D gene, J gene, V gene, CDR3 DNA, CDR3 protein. The D gene is left open where the match is weak. The size of a clone is reported for some rows only, either as once, few or many, or as a class for expanded clones.

clone size: few
D gene: .
J gene: TRBJ1-5
V gene: TRBV6-5
CDR3 DNA: TGTGCCAGCAGTATGGGCAGAAGCAATCAGCCCCAGCATTTT
CDR3 protein: CASSMGRSNQPQHF

clone size: .
D gene: TRBD2
J gene: TRBJ2-1
V gene: TRBV7-2
CDR3 DNA: TGTGCCAGCAGCCCGTTTCGAGTCATCGCGGGAGGGCAGTTCTTC
CDR3 protein: CASSPFRVIAGGQFF

clone size: few
D gene: .
J gene: TRBJ2-3
V gene: TRBV28
CDR3 DNA: TGTGCCAGCAGTTTGAGCAGGAGCACAGATACGCAGTATTTT
CDR3 protein: CASSLSRSTDTQYF

clone size: few
D gene: TRBD2
J gene: TRBJ2-5
V gene: TRBV29-1
CDR3 DNA: TGCAGCGTCGCGGGACTAGCGGGAGTGGTGACCCAGTACTTC
CDR3 protein: CSVAGLAGVVTQYF

clone size: .
D gene: .
J gene: TRBJ1-2
V gene: TRBV30
CDR3 DNA: TGTGCCTCCCCGGGACAAAACTATGGCTACACCTTC
CDR3 protein: CASPGQNYGYTF

clone size: .
D gene: .
J gene: TRBJ2-7
V gene: TRBV29-1
CDR3 DNA: TGCAGCGTTGAAAACGTCAGCTCCTACGAGCAGTACTTC
CDR3 protein: CSVENVSSYEQYF

clone size: .
D gene: TRBD2
J gene: TRBJ2-7
V gene: TRBV7-9
CDR3 DNA: TGTGCCAGCAGCGCTAGCGGGTACGAGCAGTACTTC
CDR3 protein: CASSASGYEQYF

clone size: few
D gene: .
J gene: TRBJ2-1
V gene: TRBV2
CDR3 DNA: TGTGCCAGCAGTGGTACTCGTGGTGAGCAGTTCTTC
CDR3 protein: CASSGTRGEQFF

clone size: .
D gene: .
J gene: TRBJ1-4
V gene: TRBV9
CDR3 DNA: TGTGCCAGCAGCGTAGGTCCCCCAAGGCGGGAACGAGGATCAACTAATGAAAAACTGTTTTTT
CDR3 protein: CASSVGPPRRERGSTNEKLFF

clone size: .
D gene: TRBD1
J gene: TRBJ1-2
V gene: TRBV6-5
CDR3 DNA: TGTGCCAGCAGTCACAGGGGGGAAGATGGCTACACCTTC
CDR3 protein: CASSHRGEDGYTF

clone size: few
D gene: .
J gene: TRBJ1-4
V gene: TRBV27
CDR3 DNA: TGTGCCACCAGACCCATGCTCATGGGGGGGGATGAAAAACTGTTTTTT
CDR3 protein: CATRPMLMGGDEKLFF

clone size: .
D gene: .
J gene: TRBJ2-1
V gene: TRBV29-1
CDR3 DNA: TGCAGCGTTTACGGGAGTTCCTACAATGAGCAGTTCTTC
CDR3 protein: CSVYGSSYNEQFF

clone size: .
D gene: .
J gene: TRBJ1-2
V gene: TRBV7-2
CDR3 DNA: TGTGCCAGCAGCTTAGACAGGGCCCAGAGAGGCTACACCTTC
CDR3 protein: CASSLDRAQRGYTF

clone size: .
D gene: .
J gene: TRBJ2-3
V gene: TRBV5-1
CDR3 DNA: TGCGCCAGCAGCTTGGATGTCGGGAGTGCAGATACGCAGTATTTT
CDR3 protein: CASSLDVGSADTQYF

clone size: few
D gene: TRBD2
J gene: TRBJ2-2
V gene: TRBV4-1
CDR3 DNA: TGCGCCAGCAGCCAAGGGGTTAGCGGGATGCGAAACGGGGAGCTGTTTTTT
CDR3 protein: CASSQGVSGMRNGELFF

clone size: .
D gene: .
J gene: TRBJ2-5
V gene: TRBV6-6
CDR3 DNA: TGTGCCAGCAGTTACCCCGGGGAGACCCAGTACTTC
CDR3 protein: CASSYPGETQYF

clone size: .
D gene: .
J gene: TRBJ2-5
V gene: TRBV18
CDR3 DNA: TGTGCCAGCTCACCACTTGAACGGGGGTTCGGAGAGACCCAGTACTTC
CDR3 protein: CASSPLERGFGETQYF

clone size: .
D gene: .
J gene: TRBJ2-1
V gene: TRBV6-6
CDR3 DNA: TGTGCCAGCAGTTTATCAACGGATGAGCAGTTCTTC
CDR3 protein: CASSLSTDEQFF

clone size: few
D gene: .
J gene: TRBJ2-5
V gene: TRBV7-2
CDR3 DNA: TGTGCCAGCAGCTTAGGCAGGGTTGAGACCCAGTACTTC
CDR3 protein: CASSLGRVETQYF

clone size: .
D gene: .
J gene: TRBJ2-5
V gene: TRBV5-1
CDR3 DNA: TGCGCCAGCAGCTACGCGGCGGGACAAGAGACCCAGTACTTC
CDR3 protein: CASSYAAGQETQYF

clone size: .
D gene: TRBD1
J gene: TRBJ2-3
V gene: TRBV7-9
CDR3 DNA: TGTGCCAGCAGCCCTCTTAGACAGGGGAGAGATACGCAGTATTTT
CDR3 protein: CASSPLRQGRDTQYF

clone size: .
D gene: TRBD2
J gene: TRBJ2-1
V gene: TRBV20-1
CDR3 DNA: TGCAGTGCTGGGGAGGGTAGTGAGCAGTTCTTC
CDR3 protein: CSAGEGSEQFF

clone size: .
D gene: TRBD2
J gene: TRBJ2-7
V gene: TRBV4-2
CDR3 DNA: TGTGCCAGCAGCCTAGGCGGGGGGTCCTTGTACGAGCAGTACTTC
CDR3 protein: CASSLGGGSLYEQYF

clone size: .
D gene: TRBD1
J gene: TRBJ1-2
V gene: TRBV5-4
CDR3 DNA: TGTGCCAGCAGGTGGACAGGGGGGAATGGCTACACCTTC
CDR3 protein: CASRWTGGNGYTF

clone size: few
D gene: TRBD2
J gene: TRBJ2-5
V gene: TRBV7-9
CDR3 DNA: TGTGCCAGCAGCGCCCGACTAGCGGGAGCAACCCAAGAGACCCAGTACTTC
CDR3 protein: CASSARLAGATQETQYF

clone size: .
D gene: .
J gene: TRBJ2-3
V gene: TRBV9
CDR3 DNA: TGTGCCAGCAGCGTAGGAGGCAGCTTCACAGATACGCAGTATTTT
CDR3 protein: CASSVGGSFTDTQYF

clone size: few
D gene: TRBD1
J gene: TRBJ2-1
V gene: TRBV9
CDR3 DNA: TGTGCCAGCAGCGTGGCCAGGGGGTACAATGAGCAGTTCTTC
CDR3 protein: CASSVARGYNEQFF

clone size: few
D gene: .
J gene: TRBJ1-2
V gene: TRBV4-3
CDR3 DNA: TGCGCCAGCAGCCCAGGGGACTATGGCTACACCTTC
CDR3 protein: CASSPGDYGYTF

clone size: .
D gene: TRBD1
J gene: TRBJ2-2
V gene: TRBV5-1
CDR3 DNA: TGCGCCAGCAGCTTGGCCGACAGGGGTACCGGGGAGCTGTTTTTT
CDR3 protein: CASSLADRGTGELFF

clone size: .
D gene: TRBD1
J gene: TRBJ2-1
V gene: TRBV5-6
CDR3 DNA: TGTGCCAGCAGCTTGTCAACCGGGACAGGGGCACAGTTCTTC
CDR3 protein: CASSLSTGTGAQFF

clone size: .
D gene: TRBD1
J gene: TRBJ2-2
V gene: TRBV19
CDR3 DNA: TGTGCCAGTCGCCCTTGGACAGGGAGTGGCAGCGGGGAGCTGTTTTTT
CDR3 protein: CASRPWTGSGSGELFF

clone size: .
D gene: TRBD2
J gene: TRBJ2-2
V gene: TRBV5-4
CDR3 DNA: TGTGCCAGCAGCCGGACTAGCGGGAGCGGCGGGACCGGGGAGCTGTTTTTT
CDR3 protein: CASSRTSGSGGTGELFF

clone size: few
D gene: .
J gene: TRBJ1-1
V gene: TRBV11-2
CDR3 DNA: TGTGCCAGCAGTCCGACAGGATACACTGAAGCTTTCTTT
CDR3 protein: CASSPTGYTEAFF

clone size: few
D gene: .
J gene: TRBJ1-5
V gene: TRBV7-3
CDR3 DNA: TGTGCCAGCAGCCCTCGGCCGGGAGGCGATCAGCCCCAGCATTTT
CDR3 protein: CASSPRPGGDQPQHF

clone size: .
D gene: .
J gene: TRBJ1-1
V gene: TRBV29-1
CDR3 DNA: TGCAGCGTTGAATGGGGGGGGGCCGGGACTGAAGCTTTCTTT
CDR3 protein: CSVEWGGAGTEAFF

clone size: .
D gene: TRBD2
J gene: TRBJ2-7
V gene: TRBV7-2
CDR3 DNA: TGTGCCAGCAGCTCGGGACTAGCGGGAGTCGAGCAGTACTTC
CDR3 protein: CASSSGLAGVEQYF

clone size: .
D gene: .
J gene: TRBJ2-3
V gene: TRBV5-8
CDR3 DNA: TGTGCCAGCAGCTTGCGCCAGAGCACAGATACGCAGTATTTT
CDR3 protein: CASSLRQSTDTQYF

clone size: .
D gene: TRBD1
J gene: TRBJ2-4
V gene: TRBV2
CDR3 DNA: TGTGCCAGCAGCGGGACAGGGGGCAAAAACATTCAGTACTTC
CDR3 protein: CASSGTGGKNIQYF

clone size: few
D gene: .
J gene: TRBJ1-2
V gene: TRBV18
CDR3 DNA: TGTGCCAGCTCTCTGATGGACAAGTCGCAGACCAACTATGGCTACACCTTC
CDR3 protein: CASSLMDKSQTNYGYTF

clone size: .
D gene: TRBD2
J gene: TRBJ2-1
V gene: TRBV7-3
CDR3 DNA: TGTGCCAGCAGCTTAGGCGGGAGAGCTTACAATGAGCAGTTCTTC
CDR3 protein: CASSLGGRAYNEQFF

clone size: few
D gene: TRBD1
J gene: TRBJ2-7
V gene: TRBV7-9
CDR3 DNA: TGTGCCAGCAGCGTCGGACCGGGACAGGGGTCCTACGAGCAGTACTTC
CDR3 protein: CASSVGPGQGSYEQYF

clone size: few
D gene: TRBD2
J gene: TRBJ2-7
V gene: TRBV11-2
CDR3 DNA: TGTGCCAGCAGCTTACGCAGGGACTACTCCTACGAGCAGTACTTC
CDR3 protein: CASSLRRDYSYEQYF

clone size: few
D gene: TRBD2
J gene: TRBJ2-1
V gene: TRBV7-9
CDR3 DNA: TGTGCCAGCAGCTCCGACCTGCTAGCGGGAGGCCTCAATGAGCAGTTCTTC
CDR3 protein: CASSSDLLAGGLNEQFF

clone size: few
D gene: TRBD2
J gene: TRBJ2-2
V gene: TRBV9
CDR3 DNA: TGTGCCAGCAGCGTAGGCGGGCTAGCGGCAAACACCGGGGAGCTGTTTTTT
CDR3 protein: CASSVGGLAANTGELFF

clone size: few
D gene: .
J gene: TRBJ1-5
V gene: TRBV15
CDR3 DNA: TGTGCCACCAGCAGAGATCTAGGGGTGGTGGATCAGCCCCAGCATTTT
CDR3 protein: CATSRDLGVVDQPQHF